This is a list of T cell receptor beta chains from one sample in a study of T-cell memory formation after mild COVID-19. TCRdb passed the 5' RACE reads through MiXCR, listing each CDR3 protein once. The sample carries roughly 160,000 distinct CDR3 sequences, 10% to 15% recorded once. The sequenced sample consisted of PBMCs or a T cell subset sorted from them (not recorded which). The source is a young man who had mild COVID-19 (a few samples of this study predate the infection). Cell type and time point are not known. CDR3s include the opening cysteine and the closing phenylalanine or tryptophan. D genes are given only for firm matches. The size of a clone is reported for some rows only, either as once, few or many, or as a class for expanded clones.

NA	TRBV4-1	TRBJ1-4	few	TGCGCCAGCAGCCAAGATACGGGGAGGGGCAGGGAAAAACTGTTTTTT	CASSQDTGRGREKLFF
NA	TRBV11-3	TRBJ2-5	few	TGTGCCAGCAGCCGTGGGGGCCTCCAGACCCAGTACTTC	CASSRGGLQTQYF
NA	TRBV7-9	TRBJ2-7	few	TGTGCCAGCAGCTTAGTCGGGTACGAGCGGTACTTC	CASSLVGYERYF
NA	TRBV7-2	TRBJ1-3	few	TGTGCCAGCAGCTTAGCTGGACCTAAACGTACCATATATTTT	CASSLAGPKRTIYF
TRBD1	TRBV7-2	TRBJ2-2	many	TGTGCCAGCAGCTGGACAGGGATCGACGGGGAGCTGTTTTTT	CASSWTGIDGELFF
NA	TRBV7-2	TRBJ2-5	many	TGTGCCAGCAGCGCCGCGGGGGCCCAAGAGACCCAGTACTTC	CASSAAGAQETQYF
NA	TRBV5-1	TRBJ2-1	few	TGCGCCAGCAGCGTGGACAACTACAATGAGCAGTTCTTC	CASSVDNYNEQFF
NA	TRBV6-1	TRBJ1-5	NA	TGTGCCAGCAAAGTCAGTAGCAATCAGCCCCAGCATTTT	CASKVSSNQPQHF
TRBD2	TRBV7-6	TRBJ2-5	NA	TGTGCCAGCAGACGAGCCCTAGCGGGGAGGGTGGAGACCCAGTACTTC	CASRRALAGRVETQYF
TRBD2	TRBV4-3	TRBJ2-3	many	TGCGCCAGCAGTTATAGCGGGGGGGGCACAGATACGCAGTATTTT	CASSYSGGGTDTQYF
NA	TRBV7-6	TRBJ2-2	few	TGTGCCAGCAGCGTCCGACAGGCCAAGAACACCGGGGAGCTGTTTTTT	CASSVRQAKNTGELFF
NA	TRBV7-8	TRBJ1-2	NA	TGTGCCAGCAGCTTAGTTGATTTCTATGGCTACACCTTC	CASSLVDFYGYTF
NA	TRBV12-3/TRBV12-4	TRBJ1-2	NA	TGTGCCACAATGGGGCCCCAGTTTTTCTATGGCTACACCTTC	CATMGPQFFYGYTF
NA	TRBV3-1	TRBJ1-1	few	TGTGCCAGCAGCCAAGCCGGTGTGAAAGCTTTCTTT	CASSQAGVKAFF
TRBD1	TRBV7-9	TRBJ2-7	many	TGTGCCAGCAGCTCAATTTACCCCACAGGGGAATCTAGCTTC	CASSSIYPTGESSF
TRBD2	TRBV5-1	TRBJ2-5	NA	TGCGCCAGCAGCCTCCAGGAAGCGGGGGCTCTAGAGACCCAGTACTTC	CASSLQEAGALETQYF
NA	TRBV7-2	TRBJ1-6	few	TGTGCCAGCAGCTTAGGGGGTAGTTCACCCCTCCACTTT	CASSLGGSSPLHF
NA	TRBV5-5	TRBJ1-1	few	TGTGCCAGCAGCATCAGGGCCTTGAACACTGAAGCTTTCTTT	CASSIRALNTEAFF
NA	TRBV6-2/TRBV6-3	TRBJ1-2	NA	TGTGCCAGCAGTTACCCAAGGAGTCGGTATGGCTACACCTTC	CASSYPRSRYGYTF
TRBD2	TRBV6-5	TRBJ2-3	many	TGTGCCAGCAGTTACTCGGGGGGGGGAGGTCGGTCGCTTACGCAGTATTTT	CASSYSGGGGRSLTQYF
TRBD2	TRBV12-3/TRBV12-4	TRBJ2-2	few	TGTGCCAGCAGTTTACGGGGGGGGACCGGGGAGCTGTTTTTT	CASSLRGGTGELFF
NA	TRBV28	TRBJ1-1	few	TGTGCCAGCAGTTTGTCCAGGGGCACTGAAGCTTTCTTT	CASSLSRGTEAFF
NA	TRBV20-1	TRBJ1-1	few	TGCAGTGCCCCGCGGTTGAACACTGAAGCTTTCTTT	CSAPRLNTEAFF
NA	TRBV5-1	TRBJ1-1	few	TGCGCCAGCAGCTTGGCGATCGGGGAGAAGGAAGCTTTCTTT	CASSLAIGEKEAFF
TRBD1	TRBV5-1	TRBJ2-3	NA	TGCGCCAGCAGCTTGGAGGCGACAGGGACAAGCACAGATACGCAGTATTTT	CASSLEATGTSTDTQYF
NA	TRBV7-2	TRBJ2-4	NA	TGTGCCAGCAGCTTCCCGGGGGCCAAAAACATTCAGTACTTC	CASSFPGAKNIQYF
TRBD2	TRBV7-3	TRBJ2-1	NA	TGTGCCAGCAGCCTGACTAGCGGGGGGGGCAATGAGCAGTTCTTC	CASSLTSGGGNEQFF